What follows are 25 T cell receptor beta chains derived from one specimen sequenced in a study of blood T cells in healthy people across ages. A second PCR of about 7 to 11 cycles used a sample-barcoded 5' primer and a J-beta primer mix. TCRdb reanalysed the 5' RACE reads using MiXCR and keeps one entry per CDR3 protein. There are around 700,000 distinct CDR3 sequences in the sample; roughly 25% occur only once, and roughly 9% lies in the top ten. The data were also submitted as part of a second study, on T cells of mothers and their children.

The specimen sequenced was blood. These receptors were obtained from a boy between 5 and 17 years old in good health.

V is TRBV20-1 and J is TRBJ2-5; 7 bases agree with TRBD1. The J call is doubtful: the DNA matches TRBJ2-1 better. Germline CDR1 reads DFQATT; CDR2 reads SNEGSKA (reference sequence). The CDR3 has 15 amino acids. The DNA for the CDR3 is TGCAGTGCTAGGGGGACACAGGGGCGGTCCGATGAGCAGTTCTTC. Its protein product is CSARGTQGRSDEQFF.

A few counts support this clonotype. In DNA, the CDR3 is TGTGCCAGCAGTTACTCTCGGGAAAAACTGTTTTTT. This codes for CASSYSREKLFF. The chain has TRBV6-6 and TRBJ1-4; D is unresolved. The CDR3 length is 12 residues. Germline CDR1 is MNHNY and CDR2 is SVGAGI (reference sequence). V lost 0 bases and J 8 bases, leaving 4 bases between the germline ends.

The V gene is TRBV29-1, the J gene TRBJ2-7, with a weak D call TRBD1 (6 bases). The CDR3 extends over 16 amino acids. Per the germline V gene, CDR1 is SQVTM and CDR2 is ANQGSEA. V lost 5 bases to trimming and J lost 0 bases, with 20 bases between them. The CDR3 is CSVYDKSGQLSYEQYF. The CDR3 DNA sequence: TGCAGCGTTTACGACAAGAGCGGACAGCTCTCCTACGAGCAGTACTTC.

The table lists this clonotype with a few counts. This rearrangement joins TRBV11-2 to TRBJ2-1, with D hard to call. V dropped 5 bases and J dropped 10 bases, with 12 bases sitting between them. This CDR3 has 12 amino acids. Germline CDR1 SGHAT, CDR2 FQNNGV. This CDR3 is CASSSRLGEQFF. As DNA, the CDR3 is TGTGCCAGCAGCAGCCGATTAGGGGAGCAGTTCTTC. Full variable domain (remainder filled in from reference TRBV11-2 and TRBJ2-1): EAGVAQSPRYKIIEKRQSVAFWCNPISGHATLYWYQQILGQGPKLLIQFQNNGVVDDSQLPKDRFSAERLKGVDSTLKIQPAKLEDSAVYLCASSSRLGEQFFGPGTRLTVL.

The V gene is TRBV20-1, the J gene TRBJ1-3; D is ambiguous. Germline CDR1 DFQATT, CDR2 SNEGSKA (reference sequence). V was pared by 6 bases and J by 8 bases, with 17 bases between. This CDR3 comprises 13 residues. The CDR3 region is CSASGPLGDTIYF. CDR3 coding DNA: TGCAGTGCCTCGGGCCCCCTTGGCGACACCATATATTTT.

This clonotype came up a few times. The rearrangement joins TRBV29-1 to TRBJ2-1; D is unclear. Germline V gene data show CDR1 as SQVTM and CDR2 as ANQGSEA. The CDR3 totals 14 residues. V dropped 6 bases and J dropped 1 base, with 13 bases sitting between them. Written as DNA, the CDR3 is TGCAGCGTCGCCCGTAGTGGGTCCTACAATGAGCAGTTCTTC. The encoded protein is CSVARSGSYNEQFF.

This clonotype was seen a few times. The chain uses TRBV7-9 and TRBJ1-1; possibly TRBD1 for D (6 bases). This CDR3 has 16 amino acids. The germline V gene encodes CDR1 SEHNR and CDR2 FQNEAQ (reference sequence). Trimming cost V 2 bases and J 0 bases, with 13 bases left between them. CDR3 residues: CASSLIGGRMNTEAFF. The CDR3 nucleotides are TGTGCCAGCAGCTTAATTGGGGGGCGGATGAACACTGAAGCTTTCTTT.

The chain employs TRBV14 and TRBJ2-7, with TRBD2 matching 10 bases. The CDR3 length is 16 residues. Losses at the gene ends were 2 bases for V and 7 bases for J; bases not matched to a gene: 11. Germline CDR1 is SGHDN and CDR2 is FVKESK. The CDR3 loop reads CASSQLSTSGLGEQYF. In nucleotides, the CDR3 is TGTGCCAGCAGCCAATTGTCGACTAGCGGGCTCGGTGAGCAGTACTTC.

The chain carries TRBV15 and TRBJ2-7; perhaps TRBD2 as D (6 bases). The V and J ends lost 0 bases and 3 bases respectively, with 12 bases between them. CDR3 length: 15 amino acids. Germline CDR1 and CDR2: LNHNV and YYDKDF (reference sequence). For the CDR3, the DNA is TGTGCCACCAGCAGAGATCCGGGAGCCAGCTACGAGCAGTACTTC. This codes for CATSRDPGASYEQYF.

CDR3 protein: CASSSGGWGEQYF. The CDR3 bases are TGTGCCAGCAGTTCAGGGGGCTGGGGAGAGCAGTACTTC. The chain links TRBV12-3 or TRBV12-4 to TRBJ2-7, with 8 bases lining up with TRBD1. This CDR3 is built from 13 residues. The J segment lost 7 bases and the V segment lost 4 bases, leaving 6 bases of the junction unmatched.

This clonotype has more than one count but fewer than ten. CDR3 region: CSARDRGFSYNEQFF. The CDR3 nucleotides read TGCAGTGCTAGAGATCGGGGGTTCTCCTACAATGAGCAGTTCTTC. The chain couples TRBV20-1 to TRBJ2-1; perhaps TRBD2 as D (6 bases). The CDR3 is 15 residues long. The V end was cut by 0 bases, the J end by 0 bases, with 9 bases between. Germline V CDR1 and CDR2: DFQATT, SNEGSKA (reference sequence).

The table lists this clonotype with a few counts. The chain has TRBV20-1 and TRBJ2-5; D perhaps matches TRBD2 (6 bases). CDR3 length equals 13 residues. Trimming removed 5 bases at V and 4 bases at J, with 14 bases between. The germline V gene encodes CDR1 DFQATT and CDR2 SNEGSKA (reference sequence). CDR3 residues: CSARIMGGETQYF. CDR3 bases: TGCAGTGCTCGGATTATGGGAGGAGAGACCCAGTACTTC.

The chain joins TRBV6-1 to TRBJ2-1; D may be TRBD2 (5 bases). The V and J ends lost 4 bases and 9 bases respectively, with 16 bases between them. Germline lookup yields CDR1 MNHNS and CDR2 SASEGT. The length of the CDR3 is 14 residues. The CDR3 protein is CASSVTWESVEQFF. As DNA, the CDR3 is TGTGCCAGCAGTGTTACGTGGGAGTCAGTTGAGCAGTTCTTC.

V is TRBV7-3 and J is TRBJ1-1; D is uncertain. With 3 bases removed from V and 1 base from J, the gap between germline ends came to 9 bases. CDR3 length: 14 amino acids. Germline assignment: CDR1 SGHTA and CDR2 FQGTGA. The CDR3 loop is CASSLLGPNTEAFF. CDR3 bases: TGTGCCAGCAGCTTGCTGGGCCCGAACACTGAAGCTTTCTTT.

The chain couples TRBV10-3 to TRBJ2-7; a possible D gene is TRBD2 (5 bases). The V end lost 2 bases, the J end lost 3 bases, and 8 bases lay between the germline ends. The CDR3 runs 13 residues. The germline V gene has CDR1 ENHRY and CDR2 SYGVKD. The CDR3 nucleotides read TGTGCCATCAGTGAGCCCACTAGCTACGAGCAGTACTTC. Encoded protein: CAISEPTSYEQYF.

The chain carries TRBV20-1 and TRBJ2-7; the match to TRBD2 covers 7 bases. The CDR3 loop spans 14 amino acids. Trimming cost V 0 bases and J 1 base; bases outside gene matches: 3. The V gene's germline CDR1 is DFQATT and CDR2 SNEGSKA (reference sequence). The CDR3 DNA is TGCAGTGCTAGAGACCCAGCGGGGTCCTACGAGCAGTACTTC. It translates to CSARDPAGSYEQYF.

This clonotype was recorded a few times. The V call is TRBV10-3, the J call TRBJ2-2; possibly TRBD2 for D (5 bases). The length of the CDR3 is 16 residues. V was cut by 2 bases and J by 10 bases, with 20 bases left in between. Germline V gives CDR1 ENHRY, CDR2 SYGVKD. CDR3 sequence: CAISERDYLEQEELFF. DNA of the CDR3: TGTGCCATCAGTGAGAGAGACTACCTCGAACAAGAGGAGCTGTTTTTT.

The sample holds a few counts of this clonotype. This sequence joins TRBV21-1 and TRBJ2-5; whether TRBD1, the table's D call, matches the DNA was not checked. TRBV21-1 is deemed a pseudogene. There are 15 residues in the CDR3. The CDR3 reads CASSKRGTGYETQYF. DNA of the CDR3: TGTGCCAGCAGCAAAAGAGGGACAGGTTACGAGACCCAGTACTTC.

The rearrangement links TRBV24-1 to TRBJ2-5, with D possibly matching TRBD1 (6 bases). The DNA end favors TRBJ2-7, so the J call may be wrong. This CDR3 spans 17 amino acids. CDR1 is KGHDR and CDR2 is SFDVKD in the germline V gene. CDR3 nucleotides: TGTGCCACCAGTGAATCCGCCGCCCGGGACAAGATCTACGAGCAGTACTTC. This encodes CATSESAARDKIYEQYF.

This clonotype has a handful of counts. V and J are TRBV9 and TRBJ2-1; 7 positions match TRBD2. Germline CDR1 SGDLS, CDR2 YYNGEE. Losses at the gene ends were 0 bases for V and 6 bases for J; bases not matched to a gene: 9. This CDR3 has 16 residues. CDR3 nucleotides: TGTGCCAGCAGCGTAGGCTCGGGACTAAGCGGCAATGAGCAGTTCTTC. This encodes CASSVGSGLSGNEQFF.

V and J are TRBV12-3 or TRBV12-4 and TRBJ2-1; TRBD1 matches 7 bases. V was clipped by 3 bases and J by 3 bases; unmatched bases: 8. This CDR3 is 16 amino acids long. The CDR3 sequence is CASSFYRTGIYNEQFF. The CDR3 DNA sequence: TGTGCCAGCAGTTTCTACCGGACAGGCATCTACAATGAGCAGTTCTTC.

J is TRBJ2-2 and V is TRBV7-3, with 9 bases aligning to TRBD1. The CDR3 length is 16 residues. The V segment lost 1 base and the J segment 3 bases; nucleotides outside the gene matches: 3. Germline values: CDR1 SGHTA, CDR2 FQGTGA. In nucleotides, the CDR3 is TGTGCCAGCAGCTTAATACAGGGGGCGGACACCGGGGAGCTGTTTTTT. This encodes CASSLIQGADTGELFF.

This chain connects TRBV10-2 to TRBJ2-5, with D tentatively TRBD1 or TRBD2 (5 bases each). The DNA matches TRBJ2-1 better at its end, which makes the J call doubtful. The CDR3 is made up of 15 amino acids. Germline V gene data show CDR1 as WSHSY and CDR2 as SAAADI. CDR3 DNA: TGCGCCAGCAGTGAACCAGCGGAGTGGGGGAATGAGCAGTTCTTC. It is translated as CASSEPAEWGNEQFF.

Details on this clonotype: Germline is not matched at one junction end, which may reflect a read error. The gene calls are TRBV4-2 and TRBJ2-1; TRBD2 is a possible D gene (6 bases). Germline V gene lookup returns CDR1 LGHNA and CDR2 YNFKEQ. This CDR3 region has 16 residues. CDR3 protein: CASSQETRPPYSEQFF. CDR3 in DNA: TGTGCCAGCAGCCAAGAGACTAGGCCCCCCTACAGTGAGCAGTTCTTC.

The rearrangement uses TRBV15 and TRBJ1-2; a weak D match, TRBD1 (5 bases). Germline V gene lookup returns CDR1 LNHNV and CDR2 YYDKDF (reference sequence). Trimming took 0 bases from V and 4 from J, leaving 6 bases between them. CDR3 length: 13 amino acids. For the CDR3, the DNA is TGTGCCACCAGCAGAGAGGGGGGCTATGGCTACACCTTC. This sequence encodes CATSREGGYGYTF.